A selection of T cell receptor beta chains follows, all from one sample in a study of cytotoxic CD8 clonotypes in ibrutinib-treated CLL. Sequencing was performed with immunoSEQ multiplex PCR; in TCRdb, only in-frame clones are kept and a portion is missing. Of about 68,000 clones listed, 68% are singletons. Sequencing was performed on PBMCs, taken after 12 months of ibrutinib treatment. These TCRs come from a human donor with chronic lymphocytic leukemia. CDR3s include the opening cysteine and the closing phenylalanine or tryptophan. The D gene is left open where the match is weak. Size tells how often a clone was seen (once, few, many) or the class of an expanded clone, and some rows leave it out.

TRBV15,.,.,TRBJ1-1,CATSRAREAEAFF,TGTGCCACCAGCAGAGCCAGGGAGGCTGAAGCTTTCTTT
TRBV11-2,TRBD1,few,TRBJ1-2,CASSLGQGARGYTF,TGTGCCAGCAGCTTAGGACAGGGGGCGCGGGGCTACACCTTC
TRBV11-3,.,.,TRBJ2-1,CASSPGPSYNEQFF,TGTGCCAGCAGCCCCGGCCCCTCCTACAATGAGCAGTTCTTC
TRBV7-8,.,.,TRBJ2-7,CASSLVSGRTYEQYF,TGTGCCAGCAGCTTAGTTTCTGGCAGAACTTACGAGCAGTACTTC
TRBV9,TRBD2,.,TRBJ2-5,CASSAAVGGFGETQYF,TGTGCCAGCAGCGCCGCCGTCGGGGGGTTCGGGGAGACCCAGTACTTC
TRBV30,.,.,TRBJ1-6,CAWSVAAINSPLHF,TGTGCCTGGAGTGTAGCAGCTATCAATTCACCCCTCCACTTT
TRBV2,.,.,TRBJ1-5,CASSDGTASNQPQHF,TGTGCCAGCAGTGATGGGACGGCTAGCAATCAGCCCCAGCATTTT
TRBV19,.,.,TRBJ1-2,CASSIVGPNYGYTF,TGTGCCAGTAGTATAGTAGGCCCTAACTATGGCTACACCTTC
TRBV7-9,.,medium-sized,TRBJ2-3,CASSLVGGTQYF,TGTGCCAGCAGCTTAGTGGGGGGTACGCAGTATTTT
TRBV12-5,TRBD1,.,TRBJ2-7,CASGTGGTGAYEQYF,TGTGCTAGTGGTACCGGAGGGACAGGAGCCTACGAGCAGTACTTC
TRBV18,.,.,TRBJ2-7,CASSPGTASYEQYF,TGTGCCAGCTCACCCGGGACTGCCTCCTACGAGCAGTACTTC
TRBV18,.,.,TRBJ1-4,CASSPKGRATTNEKLFF,TGTGCCAGCTCACCCAAAGGACGGGCCACAACTAATGAAAAACTGTTTTTT
TRBV18,.,once,TRBJ2-7,CASSPGTGWSYEQYF,TGTGCCAGCTCACCGGGCACAGGGTGGTCCTACGAGCAGTACTTC
TRBV19,.,.,TRBJ1-1,CASSPVLYNTEAFF,TGTGCCAGTAGTCCCGTCCTCTATAACACTGAAGCTTTCTTT
TRBV5-4,TRBD2,.,TRBJ2-2,CASSPGLAGTGELFF,TGTGCCAGCAGCCCAGGACTAGCGGGGACCGGGGAGCTGTTTTTT
TRBV10-3,.,once,TRBJ2-7,CAISERQGSYEQYF,TGTGCCATCAGTGAGCGGCAGGGTTCCTACGAGCAGTACTTC
TRBV4-3,.,.,TRBJ1-2,CASSQTRNYGYTF,TGCGCCAGCAGCCAAACCAGGAACTATGGCTACACCTTC
TRBV28,TRBD1,.,TRBJ1-2,CASSSPGGYAYGYTF,TGTGCCAGCAGTTCCCCAGGGGGATATGCCTATGGCTACACCTTC
TRBV5-1,.,.,TRBJ2-5,CASTLIQGETQYF,TGCGCCAGCACCCTAATTCAGGGGGAGACCCAGTACTTC
TRBV6-6,.,.,TRBJ1-2,CASIARDTNLDYGYTF,TGTGCCAGCATTGCTCGGGACACTAACCTAGACTATGGCTACACCTTC
TRBV7-9,.,.,TRBJ1-5,CASSLGAGLNQPQHF,TGTGCCAGCAGCTTAGGGGCAGGGCTTAATCAGCCCCAGCATTTT
TRBV7-6,.,.,TRBJ1-1,CASSPQSGALGTEAFF,TGTGCCAGCAGCCCCCAGTCGGGGGCTTTGGGCACTGAAGCTTTCTTT
TRBV6-1,.,.,TRBJ2-7,CASSRGGGGDEQYF,TGTGCCAGCTCCCGGGGAGGGGGCGGCGACGAGCAGTACTTC
TRBV5-5,.,.,TRBJ1-4,CASSWAVFNEKLFF,TGTGCCAGCAGCTGGGCGGTTTTTAATGAAAAACTGTTTTTT
TRBV2,.,.,TRBJ1-1,CASSRDGGTEAFF,TGTGCCAGCAGTCGCGACGGGGGCACTGAAGCTTTCTTT
TRBV19,.,.,TRBJ2-2,CASGDTGELFF,TGTGCCAGCGGGGACACCGGGGAGCTGTTTTTT
TRBV7-2,.,.,TRBJ2-3,CASSLGSTDTQYF,TGTGCCAGCAGCTTAGGGAGCACAGATACGCAGTATTTT
TRBV5-1,TRBD2,.,TRBJ2-3,CASSLGLAGESTDTQYF,TGCGCCAGCAGCCTTGGATTAGCGGGGGAGAGCACAGATACGCAGTATTTT
TRBV5-4,TRBD1,.,TRBJ2-2,CASSLGQGASGELFF,TGTGCCAGCAGCTTGGGACAGGGGGCCTCCGGGGAGCTGTTTTTT
TRBV28,.,.,TRBJ1-2,CASSPPRTVVYGYTF,TGTGCCAGCAGTCCTCCCCGGACAGTCGTTTATGGCTACACCTTC
TRBV5-4,.,.,TRBJ2-1,CASSPWGNEQFF,TGTGCCAGCAGCCCCTGGGGTAATGAGCAGTTCTTC
TRBV6-9,.,.,TRBJ2-7,CASSYQWEQYF,TGTGCCAGCAGTTATCAGTGGGAGCAGTACTTC
TRBV5-4,.,.,TRBJ1-1,CASSREGVGTEAFF,TGTGCCAGCAGCCGGGAGGGGGTCGGCACTGAAGCTTTCTTT
TRBV5-5,.,.,TRBJ1-2,CASSLGSGNNYGYTF,TGTGCCAGCAGCTTGGGGTCTGGGAATAACTATGGCTACACCTTC
TRBV12-5,.,.,TRBJ1-2,CASGSGPGYGYTF,TGTGCTAGTGGTTCGGGACCGGGTTATGGCTACACCTTC
TRBV7-9,.,.,TRBJ2-7,CASSLDKDEQYF,TGTGCCAGCAGCCTCGACAAAGACGAGCAGTACTTC
TRBV7-6,.,.,TRBJ2-7,CASSLWDNHYEQYF,TGTGCCAGCAGCTTATGGGACAACCATTACGAGCAGTACTTC
TRBV6-1,.,.,TRBJ2-5,CASIPGRGQETQYF,TGTGCCAGCATTCCTGGGCGGGGACAAGAGACCCAGTACTTC
TRBV27,.,.,TRBJ1-2,CASSDANYGYTF,TGTGCCAGCAGTGACGCAAACTATGGCTACACCTTC